The entry below gives a single TCR beta chain sequence along with its context. CDR3 length: 12 residues. Per germline, CDR1 LNHDA and CDR2 SQIVND (reference sequence). Trimming removed 11 bases from V and 7 bases from J, with 14 bases in between. The authors deemed Graves' hyperthyroidism stable absent ophthalmopathy progression within 18 months. Patients aged 18 to 65 with hyperthyroidism were newly diagnosed, with duration under 2 months. These data belong to a study of T cells in Graves' hyperthyroidism and ophthalmopathy. Regions amplified from RNA transcripts were the TCR beta CDR3 regions. The TCR CDR3 was amplified in a first-round RT-PCR using the HTBI primer set. Each CDR3 protein gets one entry after TCRdb re-called the multiplex PCR reads with MiXCR. The sample has hundreds of thousands of distinct CDR3 sequences, 40% to 55% seen once; the top ten hold 8.2%.

The V call is TRBV19, the J call TRBJ1-4; possible D gene TRBD1, 6 bases. Material: peripheral blood or thyroid tissue (not recorded which). This clonotype was sampled from a woman under 30 with Graves' hyperthyroidism. This chain's CDR3 is CAYPGEGEKLFF. The CDR3 DNA reads TGTGCCTACCCAGGGGAGGGTGAAAAACTGTTTTTT.